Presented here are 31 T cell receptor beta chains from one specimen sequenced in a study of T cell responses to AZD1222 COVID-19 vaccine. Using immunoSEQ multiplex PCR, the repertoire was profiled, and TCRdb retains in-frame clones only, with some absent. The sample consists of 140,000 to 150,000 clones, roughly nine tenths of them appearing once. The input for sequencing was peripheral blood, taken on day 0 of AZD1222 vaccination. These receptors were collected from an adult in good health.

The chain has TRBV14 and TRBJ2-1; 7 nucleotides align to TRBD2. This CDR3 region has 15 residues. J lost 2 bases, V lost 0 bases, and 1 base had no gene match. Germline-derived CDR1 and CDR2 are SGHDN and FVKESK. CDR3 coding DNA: TGTGCCAGCAGCCAAGAACTAGCGACCTACAATGAGCAGTTCTTC. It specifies CASSQELATYNEQFF.

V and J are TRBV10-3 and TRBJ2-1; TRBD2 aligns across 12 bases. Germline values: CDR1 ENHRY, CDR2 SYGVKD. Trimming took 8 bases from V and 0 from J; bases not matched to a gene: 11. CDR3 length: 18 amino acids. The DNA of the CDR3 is TGTGCCATCCAACCTCAAGGGACTAGCGGGCGCTCCTACAATGAGCAGTTCTTC. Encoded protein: CAIQPQGTSGRSYNEQFF.

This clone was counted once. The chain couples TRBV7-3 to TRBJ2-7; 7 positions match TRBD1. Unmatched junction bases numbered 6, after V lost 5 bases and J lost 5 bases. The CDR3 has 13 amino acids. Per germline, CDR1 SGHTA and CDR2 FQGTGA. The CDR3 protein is CASSAPGQNEQYF. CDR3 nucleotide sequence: TGTGCCAGCAGCGCTCCGGGACAGAACGAGCAGTACTTC.

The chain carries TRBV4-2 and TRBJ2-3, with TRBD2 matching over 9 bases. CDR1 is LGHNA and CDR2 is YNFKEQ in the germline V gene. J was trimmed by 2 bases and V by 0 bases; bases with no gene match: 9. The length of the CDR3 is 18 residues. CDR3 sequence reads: CASSQEVKRGDLTDTQYF. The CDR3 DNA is TGTGCCAGCAGCCAAGAGGTAAAGCGGGGGGACCTCACAGATACGCAGTATTTT.

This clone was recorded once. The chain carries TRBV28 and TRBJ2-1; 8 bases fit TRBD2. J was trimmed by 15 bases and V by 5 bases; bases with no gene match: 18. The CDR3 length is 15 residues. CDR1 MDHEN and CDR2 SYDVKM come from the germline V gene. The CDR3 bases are TGTGCCAGCAGTCCCCCCGGGGGCGGGAGGAGCAATCGGTTCTTC. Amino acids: CASSPPGGGRSNRFF.

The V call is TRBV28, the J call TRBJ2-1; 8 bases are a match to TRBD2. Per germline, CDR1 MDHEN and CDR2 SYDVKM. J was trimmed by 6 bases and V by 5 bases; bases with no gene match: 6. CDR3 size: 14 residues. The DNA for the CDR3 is TGTGCCAGCAGTCTTAGCGGGATAATCAATGAGCAGTTCTTC. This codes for CASSLSGIINEQFF. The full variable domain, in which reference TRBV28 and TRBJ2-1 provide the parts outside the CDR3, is DVKVTQSSRYLVKRTGEKVFLECVQDMDHENMFWYRQDPGLGLRLIYFSYDVKMKEKGDIPEGYSVSREKKERFSLILESASTNQTSMYLCASSLSGIINEQFFGPGTRLTVL.

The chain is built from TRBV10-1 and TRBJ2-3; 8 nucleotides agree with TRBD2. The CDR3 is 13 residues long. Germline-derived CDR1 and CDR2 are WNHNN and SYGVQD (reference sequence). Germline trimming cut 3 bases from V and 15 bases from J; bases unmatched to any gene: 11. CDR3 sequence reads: CASSDYGRAGDYF. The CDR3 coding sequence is TGCGCCAGCAGTGATTACGGGAGGGCCGGTGACTATTTT.

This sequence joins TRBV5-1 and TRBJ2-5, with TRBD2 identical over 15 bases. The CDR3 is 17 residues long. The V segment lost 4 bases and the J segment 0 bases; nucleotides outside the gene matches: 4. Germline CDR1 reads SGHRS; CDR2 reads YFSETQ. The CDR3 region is CASSPGLAGGNQETQYF. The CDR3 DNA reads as TGCGCCAGCAGCCCGGGACTAGCGGGGGGAAACCAAGAGACCCAGTACTTC.

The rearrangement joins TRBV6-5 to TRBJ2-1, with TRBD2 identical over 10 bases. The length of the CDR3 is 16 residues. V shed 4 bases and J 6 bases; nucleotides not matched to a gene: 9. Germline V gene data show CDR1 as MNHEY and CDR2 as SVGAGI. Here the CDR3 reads CASSSPAGGPFNEQFF. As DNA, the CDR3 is TGTGCCAGCAGTTCCCCAGCGGGAGGGCCCTTCAATGAGCAGTTCTTC.

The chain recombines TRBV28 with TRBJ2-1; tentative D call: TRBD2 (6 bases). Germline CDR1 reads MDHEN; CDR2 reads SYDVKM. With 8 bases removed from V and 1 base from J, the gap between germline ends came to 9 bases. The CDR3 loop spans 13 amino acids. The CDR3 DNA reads TGTGCCAGCGTGGGGGGTTCCTACAATGAGCAGTTCTTC. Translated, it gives CASVGGSYNEQFF.

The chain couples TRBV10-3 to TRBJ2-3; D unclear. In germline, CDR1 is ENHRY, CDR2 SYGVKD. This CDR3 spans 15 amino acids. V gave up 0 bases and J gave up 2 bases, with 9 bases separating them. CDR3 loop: CAISESHSNTDTQYF. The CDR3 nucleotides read TGTGCCATCAGTGAGTCCCATTCAAACACAGATACGCAGTATTTT.

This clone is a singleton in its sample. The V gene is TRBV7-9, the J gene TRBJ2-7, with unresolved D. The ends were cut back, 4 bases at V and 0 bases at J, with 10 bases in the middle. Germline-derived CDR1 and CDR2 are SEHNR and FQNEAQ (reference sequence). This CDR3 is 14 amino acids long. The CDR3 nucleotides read TGTGCCAGCAGCTCCTCAGGAAGCTCCTACGAGCAGTACTTC. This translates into CASSSSGSSYEQYF.

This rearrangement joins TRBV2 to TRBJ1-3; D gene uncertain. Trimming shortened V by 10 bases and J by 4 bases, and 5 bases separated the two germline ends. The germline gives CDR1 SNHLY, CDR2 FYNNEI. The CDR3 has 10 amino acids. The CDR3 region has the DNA TGTGCCACCTCGGGAAACACCATATATTTT. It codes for CATSGNTIYF.

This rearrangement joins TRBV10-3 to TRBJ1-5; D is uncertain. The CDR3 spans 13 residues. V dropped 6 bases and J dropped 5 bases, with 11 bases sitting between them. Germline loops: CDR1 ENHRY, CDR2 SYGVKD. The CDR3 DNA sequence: TGTGCCATCAGCCAGAAAACAGATCAGCCCCAGCATTTT. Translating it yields CAISQKTDQPQHF.

The CDR3 is CASSIQSLAGLYNEQFF. Written as DNA, the CDR3 is TGTGCCAGTAGTATTCAGTCACTAGCGGGGCTCTACAATGAGCAGTTCTTC. The chain is built from TRBV19 and TRBJ2-1; 10 bases agree with TRBD2. Losses at the gene ends were 3 bases for V and 3 bases for J; bases not matched to a gene: 8. Germline V gene sequence: CDR1 LNHDA, CDR2 SQIVND (reference sequence). The length of the CDR3 is 17 residues.

The CDR3 reads CASSYSVKVNTGELFF. The DNA of the CDR3 is TGTGCCAGCAGTTACTCGGTGAAGGTGAACACCGGGGAGCTGTTTTTT. The chain couples TRBV6-5 to TRBJ2-2; the D is unclear. V was clipped by 0 bases and J by 1 base, with 9 bases between them. Germline V lookup: CDR1 MNHEY, CDR2 SVGAGI. This CDR3 has 16 residues.

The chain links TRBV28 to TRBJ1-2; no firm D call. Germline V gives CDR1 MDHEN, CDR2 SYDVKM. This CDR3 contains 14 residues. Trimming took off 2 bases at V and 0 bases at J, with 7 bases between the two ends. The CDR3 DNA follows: TGTGCCAGCAGTTTACAGCCTACTAACTATGGCTACACCTTC. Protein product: CASSLQPTNYGYTF.

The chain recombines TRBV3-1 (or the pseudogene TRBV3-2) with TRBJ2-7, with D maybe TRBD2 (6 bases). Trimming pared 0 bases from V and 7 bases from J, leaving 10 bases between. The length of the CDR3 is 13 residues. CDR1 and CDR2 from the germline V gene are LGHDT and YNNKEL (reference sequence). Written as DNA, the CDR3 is TGTGCCAGCAGCCAAGACGTAGCGGATGAGCAGTACTTC. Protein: CASSQDVADEQYF.

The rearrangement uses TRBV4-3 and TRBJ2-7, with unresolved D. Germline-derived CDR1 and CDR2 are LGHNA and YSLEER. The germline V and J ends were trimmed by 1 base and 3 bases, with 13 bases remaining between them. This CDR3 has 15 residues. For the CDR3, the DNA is TGCGCCAGCAGCCAAGGGGCGGAGAGTATCTACGAGCAGTACTTC. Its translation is CASSQGAESIYEQYF.

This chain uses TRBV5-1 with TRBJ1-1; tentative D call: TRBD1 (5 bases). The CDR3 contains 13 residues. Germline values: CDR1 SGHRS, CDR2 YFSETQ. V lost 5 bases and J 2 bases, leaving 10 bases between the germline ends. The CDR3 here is CASRMGGNTEAFF. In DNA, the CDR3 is TGCGCCAGCAGGATGGGGGGTAACACTGAAGCTTTCTTT.

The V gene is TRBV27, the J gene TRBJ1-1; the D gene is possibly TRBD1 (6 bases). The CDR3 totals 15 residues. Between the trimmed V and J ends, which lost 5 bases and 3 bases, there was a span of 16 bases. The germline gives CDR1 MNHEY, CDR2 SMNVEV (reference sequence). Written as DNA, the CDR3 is TGTGCCAGCAGTGTCCTCCAGGGGCCGGACACTGAAGCTTTCTTT. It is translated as CASSVLQGPDTEAFF.

CDR3 residues: CASSPTSGTVVSGANVLTF. The CDR3 DNA follows: TGCGCCAGCAGCCCAACCTCGGGGACAGTCGTCTCTGGGGCCAACGTCCTGACTTTC. The gene calls are TRBV4-1 and TRBJ2-6, with 7 bases matching TRBD1. CDR3 length: 19 residues. Trimming at V came to 4 bases and at J to 0 bases, leaving 12 bases not matched to a gene. Germline CDR1 and CDR2: MGHRA and YSYEKL.

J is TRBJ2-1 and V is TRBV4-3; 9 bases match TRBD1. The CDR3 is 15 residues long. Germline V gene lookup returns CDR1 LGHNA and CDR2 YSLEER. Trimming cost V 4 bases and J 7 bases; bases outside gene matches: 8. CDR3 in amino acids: CASSPQQGAGNEQFF. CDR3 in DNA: TGCGCCAGCAGCCCACAACAGGGGGCTGGTAATGAGCAGTTCTTC.

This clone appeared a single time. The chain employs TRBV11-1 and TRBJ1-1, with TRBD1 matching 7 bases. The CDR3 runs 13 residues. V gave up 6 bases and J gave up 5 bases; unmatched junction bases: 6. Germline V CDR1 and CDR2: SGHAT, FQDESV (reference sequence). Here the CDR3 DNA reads TGTGCCAGCAGTCCGACAGGGTTAACTGAAGCTTTCTTT. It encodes CASSPTGLTEAFF.

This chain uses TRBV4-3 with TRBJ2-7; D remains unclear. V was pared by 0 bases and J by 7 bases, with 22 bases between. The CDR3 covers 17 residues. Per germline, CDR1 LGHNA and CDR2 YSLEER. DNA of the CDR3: TGCGCCAGCAGCCAAGATGGTGCGGCCAGGTCCTCTCAAGAGCAGTACTTC. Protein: CASSQDGAARSSQEQYF.

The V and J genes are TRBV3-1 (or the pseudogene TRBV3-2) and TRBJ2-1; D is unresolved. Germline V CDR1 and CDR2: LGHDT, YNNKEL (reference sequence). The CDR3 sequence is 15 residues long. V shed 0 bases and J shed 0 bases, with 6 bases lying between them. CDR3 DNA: TGTGCCAGCAGCCAAGAGGTAGCCTCCTACAATGAGCAGTTCTTC. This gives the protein CASSQEVASYNEQFF.

This chain's CDR3 is CASTLQGPLNTEAFF. CDR3 nucleotides: TGTGCCAGCACCCTTCAAGGGCCGCTTAACACTGAAGCTTTCTTT. The chain joins TRBV5-5 to TRBJ1-1; D ambiguous. The V end lost 6 bases, the J end lost 2 bases, and 17 bases lay between the germline ends. This CDR3 is 15 amino acids long. Germline V gene data show CDR1 as SGHKS and CDR2 as YYEKEE (reference sequence). Filled out from reference TRBV5-5 and TRBJ1-1, the complete variable domain reads DAGVTQSPTHLIKTRGQQVTLRCSPISGHKSVSWYQQVLGQGPQFIFQYYEKEERGRGNFPDRFSARQFPNYSSELNVNALLLGDSALYLCASTLQGPLNTEAFFGQGTRLTVV.

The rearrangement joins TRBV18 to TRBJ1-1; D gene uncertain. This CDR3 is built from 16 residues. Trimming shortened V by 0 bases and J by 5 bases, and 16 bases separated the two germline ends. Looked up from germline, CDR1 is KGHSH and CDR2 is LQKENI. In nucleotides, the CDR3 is TGTGCCAGCTCACCACCAGGACCCCGAGCGAGTACTGAAGCTTTCTTT. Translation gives CASSPPGPRASTEAFF.

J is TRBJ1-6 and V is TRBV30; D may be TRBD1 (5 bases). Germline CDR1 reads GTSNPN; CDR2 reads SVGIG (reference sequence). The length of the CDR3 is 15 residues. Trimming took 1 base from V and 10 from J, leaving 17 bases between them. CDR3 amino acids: CAWSGGLSGASPLHF. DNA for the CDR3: TGTGCCTGGAGTGGAGGCCTATCCGGGGCGTCACCCCTCCACTTT.

CDR3 sequence (DNA): TGCGCCAGCAGAGCAGGGGGAGAGGCCTATAATTCACCCCTCCACTTT. It codes for CASRAGGEAYNSPLHF. The chain links TRBV5-1 to TRBJ1-6; 7 bases map to TRBD1. Trimming took 5 bases from V and 2 from J; bases not matched to a gene: 7. The CDR3 is 16 residues long. Germline values: CDR1 SGHRS, CDR2 YFSETQ.

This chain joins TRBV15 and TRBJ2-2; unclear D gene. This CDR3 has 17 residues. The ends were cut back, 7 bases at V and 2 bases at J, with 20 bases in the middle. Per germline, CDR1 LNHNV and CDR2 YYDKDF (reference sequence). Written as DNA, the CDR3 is TGTGCCACCACCACTCAAGGAAGGGCGCGTAACACCGGGGAGCTGTTTTTT. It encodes CATTTQGRARNTGELFF. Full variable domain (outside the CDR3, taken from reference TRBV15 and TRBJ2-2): DAMVIQNPRYQVTQFGKPVTLSCSQTLNHNVMYWYQQKSSQAPKLLFHYYDKDFNNEADTPDNFQSRRPNTSFCFLDIRSPGLGDTAMYLCATTTQGRARNTGELFFGEGSRLTVL.